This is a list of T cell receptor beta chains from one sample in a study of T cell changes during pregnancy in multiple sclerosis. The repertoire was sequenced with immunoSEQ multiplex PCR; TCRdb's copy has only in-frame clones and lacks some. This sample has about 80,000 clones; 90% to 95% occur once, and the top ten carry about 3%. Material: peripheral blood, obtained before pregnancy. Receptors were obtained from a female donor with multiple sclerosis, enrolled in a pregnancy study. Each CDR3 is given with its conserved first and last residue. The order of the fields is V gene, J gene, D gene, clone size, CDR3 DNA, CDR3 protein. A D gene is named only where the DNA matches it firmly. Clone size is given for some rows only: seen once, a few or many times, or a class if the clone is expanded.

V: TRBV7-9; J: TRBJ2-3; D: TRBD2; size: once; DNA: TGTGCCAGCAGCTTGGGGGGAGGGCCGGATTCCCAAGATACGCAGTATTTT; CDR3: CASSLGGGPDSQDTQYF
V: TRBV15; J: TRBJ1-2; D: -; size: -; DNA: TGTGCCACCAGCAGAGCAAGGGGAGGTAACTATGGCTACACCTTC; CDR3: CATSRARGGNYGYTF
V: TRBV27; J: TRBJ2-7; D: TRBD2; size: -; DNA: TGTGCCAGCACCTCCGGCGGGAGACCGCAGTACTTC; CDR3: CASTSGGRPQYF
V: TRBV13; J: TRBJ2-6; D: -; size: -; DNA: TGTGCCAGCAGCCCGACAGGGGCCAACGTCCTGACTTTC; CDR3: CASSPTGANVLTF
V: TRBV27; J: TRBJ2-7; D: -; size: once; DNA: TGTGCCAGCAGTTTTGCCGGAGTAGGACTGATTGACGAGCAGTACTTC; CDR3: CASSFAGVGLIDEQYF
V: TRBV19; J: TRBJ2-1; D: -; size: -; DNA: TGTGCCAGTAGTGAAACTAGGGGGGAGCAGTTCTTC; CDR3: CASSETRGEQFF
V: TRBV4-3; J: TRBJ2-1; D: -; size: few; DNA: TGCGCCAGCAGCCAATACCGGGGGAATGAGCAGTTCTTC; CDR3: CASSQYRGNEQFF
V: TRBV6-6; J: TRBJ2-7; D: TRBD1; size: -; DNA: TGTGCCAGCAACCTGTACGGGACAGGGGGCCTCGAGCAGTACTTC; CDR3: CASNLYGTGGLEQYF
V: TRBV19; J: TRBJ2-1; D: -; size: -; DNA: TGTGCCAGTAGTAGGTTAGTGTACAATGAGCAGTTCTTC; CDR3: CASSRLVYNEQFF
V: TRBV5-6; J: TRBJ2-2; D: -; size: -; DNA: TGTGCCAGCAGCCGCACAGGGGAGGTCGGGGAGCTGTTTTTT; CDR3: CASSRTGEVGELFF
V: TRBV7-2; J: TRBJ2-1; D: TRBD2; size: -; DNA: TGTGCCAGCACCCCCCGGACTAGCGGGAGGGCCTTCAATGAGCAGTTCTTC; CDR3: CASTPRTSGRAFNEQFF
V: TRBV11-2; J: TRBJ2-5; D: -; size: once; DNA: TGTGCCAGCAGCTTCCCCTATTACCAAGAGACCCAGTACTTC; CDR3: CASSFPYYQETQYF
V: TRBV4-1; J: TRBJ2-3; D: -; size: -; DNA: TGCGCCAGCAGCTCATTACTCGTCACAGATACGCAGTATTTT; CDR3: CASSSLLVTDTQYF
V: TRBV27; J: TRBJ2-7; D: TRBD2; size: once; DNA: TGTGCCAGCAGTTTACGGGGGGGAACGTACGAGCAGTACTTC; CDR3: CASSLRGGTYEQYF
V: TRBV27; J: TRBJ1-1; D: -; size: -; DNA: TGTGCCAGCAGGACACCCTCCAGGAACACTGAAGCTTTCTTT; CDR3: CASRTPSRNTEAFF
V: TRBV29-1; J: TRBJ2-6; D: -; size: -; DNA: TGCAGCGTTGGACCGGGAGGGGCCAACGTCCTGACTTTC; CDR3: CSVGPGGANVLTF
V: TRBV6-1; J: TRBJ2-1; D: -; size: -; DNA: TGTGCCAGCAGAAGCGGCCGGGCCGGCTACAATGAGCAGTTCTTC; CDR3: CASRSGRAGYNEQFF
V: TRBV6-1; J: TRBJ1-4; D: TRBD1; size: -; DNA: TGTGCCAGCAGTGAAGTCGTGACAGGGGGCGAAAAACTGTTTTTT; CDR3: CASSEVVTGGEKLFF
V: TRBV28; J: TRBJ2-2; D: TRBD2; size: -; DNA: TGTGCCAGCAGCCAGACTAGCGGGAGTGGAACCGGGGAGCTGTTTTTT; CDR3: CASSQTSGSGTGELFF
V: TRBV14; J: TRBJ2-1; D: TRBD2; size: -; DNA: TGTGCCAGCAGCCAAGCAAGGTGGCGGGAGCGCCGCTCCTACAATGAGCAGTTCTTC; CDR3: CASSQARWRERRSYNEQFF
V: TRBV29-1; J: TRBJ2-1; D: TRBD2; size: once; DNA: TGCAGCGTCTCTATAGCGGGAGTTGGCAATGAGCAGTTCTTC; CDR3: CSVSIAGVGNEQFF
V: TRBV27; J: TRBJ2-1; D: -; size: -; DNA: TGTGCCAGCTCTGATTCACTGCAAGAGCAGTTCTTC; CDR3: CASSDSLQEQFF
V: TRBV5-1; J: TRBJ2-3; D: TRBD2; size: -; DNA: TGCGCCAGCAGCCTGGCCGGACTAGCGGGAGGGGGTGATACGCAGTATTTT; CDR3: CASSLAGLAGGGDTQYF
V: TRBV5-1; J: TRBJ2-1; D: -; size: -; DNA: TGCGCCAGCAGCTTGTCCGGACAATCCTACAATGAGCAGTTCTTC; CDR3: CASSLSGQSYNEQFF
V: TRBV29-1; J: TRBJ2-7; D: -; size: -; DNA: TGCAGCGTTTTGGGCAGGGGGGACGAGCAGTACTTC; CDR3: CSVLGRGDEQYF
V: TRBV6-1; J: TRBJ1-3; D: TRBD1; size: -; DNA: TGTGCCACCCATGGACAGGGACCCTCTGGAAACACCATATATTTT; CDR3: CATHGQGPSGNTIYF
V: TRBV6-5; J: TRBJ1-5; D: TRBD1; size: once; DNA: TGTGCCACCCGGGGGGGACAGGGCCATCAGCCCCAGCATTTT; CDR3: CATRGGQGHQPQHF
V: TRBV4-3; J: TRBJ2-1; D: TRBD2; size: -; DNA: TGCGCCAGCAGCCAAGACACCGGGAGGGCCCGGGATGAGCAGTTCTTC; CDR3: CASSQDTGRARDEQFF
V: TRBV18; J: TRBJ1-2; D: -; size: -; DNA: TGTGCCAGCTCAAGAACACGGGAGTATGGCTACACCTTC; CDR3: CASSRTREYGYTF
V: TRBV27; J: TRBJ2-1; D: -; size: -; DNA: TGTGCCAGCAGTTTTCATGTACTATTCGGAGGTGGTAACGTTTGTGGGGATGAGCAGTTCTTC; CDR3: CASSFHVLFGGGNVCGDEQFF
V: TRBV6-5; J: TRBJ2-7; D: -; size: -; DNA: TGTGCCAGCAGTTACTCGCTGCCGGGGATTGAGCAGTACTTC; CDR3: CASSYSLPGIEQYF
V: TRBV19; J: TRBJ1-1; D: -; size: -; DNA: TGTGCCAGTAGTTGGCAGGGAGGTGAAGCTTTCTTT; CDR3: CASSWQGGEAFF
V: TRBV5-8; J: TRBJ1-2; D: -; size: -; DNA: TGTGCCAGCAGCTTGTTCGTCAGGCAAAACTATGGCTACACCTTC; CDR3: CASSLFVRQNYGYTF
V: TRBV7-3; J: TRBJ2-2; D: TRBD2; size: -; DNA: TGTGCCAGCAGCTCGACCGGGACTAGCTCCGCGGGGGAGCTGTTTTTT; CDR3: CASSSTGTSSAGELFF
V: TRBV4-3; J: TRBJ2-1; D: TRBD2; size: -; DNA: TGCGCCAGCAGCCTGTTAGCGGGGCCCTACAATGAGCAGTTCTTC; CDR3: CASSLLAGPYNEQFF
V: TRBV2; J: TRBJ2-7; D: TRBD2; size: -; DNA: TGTGCCAGCAGTGAGGGTGCTAGCGGGAGTTCCTACGAGCAGTACTTC; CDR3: CASSEGASGSSYEQYF
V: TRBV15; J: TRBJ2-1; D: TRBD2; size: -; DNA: TGTGCCACCAGCTGGGGGGGGACTAGCGGGGCATACAATGAGCAGTTCTTC; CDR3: CATSWGGTSGAYNEQFF
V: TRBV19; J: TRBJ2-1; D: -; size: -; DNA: TGTGCCAGTAGTAGAGTAGCTACCCGAGCCTACAATGAGCAGTTCTTC; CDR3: CASSRVATRAYNEQFF
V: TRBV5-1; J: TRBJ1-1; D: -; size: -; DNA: TGCGCCAGCAGGGGGGTCGGTTCGGGGGGAGCCGAAGCTTTCTTT; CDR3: CASRGVGSGGAEAFF
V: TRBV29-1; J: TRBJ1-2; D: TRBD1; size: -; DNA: TGCAGCACAACACAGGGGGCGACCGGCTACACCTTC; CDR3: CSTTQGATGYTF
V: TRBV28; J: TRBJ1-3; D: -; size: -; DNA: TGTGCCAGTCGGACTGCTGAAAGCTCTGGAAACACCATATATTTT; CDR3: CASRTAESSGNTIYF
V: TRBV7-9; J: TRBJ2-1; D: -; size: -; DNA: TGTGCCAGCAGCTTACTCGGGGGTTCTGCCTACAATGAGCAGTTCTTC; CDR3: CASSLLGGSAYNEQFF
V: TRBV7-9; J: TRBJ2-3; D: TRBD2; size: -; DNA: TGTGCCAGCAGCTTAGTGGTGGGAGGGCCCGCAGATACGCAGTATTTT; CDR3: CASSLVVGGPADTQYF
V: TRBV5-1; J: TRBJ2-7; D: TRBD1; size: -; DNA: TGCGCCAGCAGCTTAAGGGACAGTTTTATAACCTACGAGCAGTACTTC; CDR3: CASSLRDSFITYEQYF
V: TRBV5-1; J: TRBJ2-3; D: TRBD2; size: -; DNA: TGCGCCAGCAGCTCTCCGGGACTAGCGGGAGATCCTACGCAGTATTTT; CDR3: CASSSPGLAGDPTQYF
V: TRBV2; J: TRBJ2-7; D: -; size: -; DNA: TGTGCCAGCAGTGACCTTCACAGGATAAGGAGCTCCTACGAGCAGTACTTC; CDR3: CASSDLHRIRSSYEQYF
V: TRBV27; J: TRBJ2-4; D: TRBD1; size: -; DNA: TGTGCCAGCAGTCCAGGACAGGGCGTTCCCAAAAACATTCAGTACTTC; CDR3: CASSPGQGVPKNIQYF
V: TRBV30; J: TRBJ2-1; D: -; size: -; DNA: TGTGCCTGGAGTGTGGGAGGGGGGGGGAATGAGCAGTTCTTC; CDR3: CAWSVGGGGNEQFF
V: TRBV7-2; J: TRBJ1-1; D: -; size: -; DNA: TGTGCCAGCAGCGTCGGAGGTGTGAACACTGAAGCTTTCTTT; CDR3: CASSVGGVNTEAFF
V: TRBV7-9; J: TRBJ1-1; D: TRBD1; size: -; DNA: TGTGCCAGCAGCCTTTTGTCAGGGGGGAACACTGAAGCTTTCTTT; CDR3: CASSLLSGGNTEAFF
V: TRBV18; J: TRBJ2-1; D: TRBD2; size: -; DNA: TGTGCCAGCTCACCACCGAGCGGGGGGGGCTACAATGAGCAGTTCTTC; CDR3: CASSPPSGGGYNEQFF
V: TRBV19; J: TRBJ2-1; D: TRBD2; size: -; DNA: TGTGCCAGTAGTAAGGGGACTAGCGGATGGAGTGAGCAGTTCTTC; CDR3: CASSKGTSGWSEQFF
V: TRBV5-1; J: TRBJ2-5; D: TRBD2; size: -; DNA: TGCGCCAGCAGCTCGGGACTAGCAGGGGAGACCCAGTACTTC; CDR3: CASSSGLAGETQYF
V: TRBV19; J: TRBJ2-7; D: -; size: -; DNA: TGTGCCAGTAAAACCCGGGACAACTACGAGCAGTACTTC; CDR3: CASKTRDNYEQYF